What follows are 5 T cell receptor beta chains derived from one specimen sequenced in a study of cytomegalovirus exposure and HLA in healthy donors. PCR primers comprised 60 Vbeta and 13 Jbeta primers. Clones were sequenced by immunoSEQ multiplex PCR, and TCRdb holds only the in-frame ones, with some missing. This table holds 200,000 or so clones, under 90% found once. Source material: PBMCs. The source of these receptors is a boy aged 2 to 9 in good health and CMV-seronegative.

The V gene is TRBV11-2, the J gene TRBJ2-5; 9 bases agree with TRBD2. CDR1 is SGHAT and CDR2 is FQNNGV in the germline V gene. This CDR3 has 13 residues. The ends lost 5 bases at V and 9 bases at J; junction bases unmatched: 7. The CDR3 protein is CASSPGLAGSQYF. In nucleotides, the CDR3 is TGTGCCAGCAGCCCGGGACTAGCCGGTTCCCAGTACTTC.

The chain couples TRBV9 to TRBJ2-7; 7 bases map to TRBD2. From germline, CDR1 is SGDLS and CDR2 YYNGEE. Unmatched junction bases numbered 6, after V lost 0 bases and J lost 0 bases. The CDR3 runs to 16 residues. DNA for the CDR3: TGTGCCAGCAGCGTAGGGGGGAGGGCCTACTCCTACGAGCAGTACTTC. Translation: CASSVGGRAYSYEQYF.

The chain couples TRBV7-3 to TRBJ1-1, with D hard to call. There are 13 residues in the CDR3. V was shortened by 3 bases and J by 5 bases, with 10 bases between the two germline ends. Germline CDR1 and CDR2: SGHTA and FQGTGA. The CDR3 loop reads CASSLEAETEAFF. CDR3 in DNA: TGTGCCAGCAGCTTGGAGGCTGAGACTGAAGCTTTCTTT.

The CDR3 spells CAISERGAFF. CDR3 sequence (DNA): TGTGCCATCAGTGAAAGGGGGGCTTTCTTT. This chain connects TRBV10-3 to TRBJ1-1, with D possibly matching TRBD1 (6 bases). The CDR3 is made up of 10 amino acids. The germline V and J ends were trimmed by 3 bases and 11 bases, with 7 bases remaining between them. Germline CDR1 ENHRY, CDR2 SYGVKD.

This rearrangement joins TRBV4-1 to TRBJ2-2, with 11 bases identical to TRBD2. The CDR3 consists of 16 residues. V gave up 1 base and J gave up 8 bases; unmatched junction bases: 6. From germline, CDR1 is MGHRA and CDR2 YSYEKL. This CDR3 reads CASSQAALAGVGELFF. The DNA for the CDR3 is TGCGCCAGCAGCCAAGCCGCACTAGCGGGGGTTGGGGAGCTGTTTTTT.